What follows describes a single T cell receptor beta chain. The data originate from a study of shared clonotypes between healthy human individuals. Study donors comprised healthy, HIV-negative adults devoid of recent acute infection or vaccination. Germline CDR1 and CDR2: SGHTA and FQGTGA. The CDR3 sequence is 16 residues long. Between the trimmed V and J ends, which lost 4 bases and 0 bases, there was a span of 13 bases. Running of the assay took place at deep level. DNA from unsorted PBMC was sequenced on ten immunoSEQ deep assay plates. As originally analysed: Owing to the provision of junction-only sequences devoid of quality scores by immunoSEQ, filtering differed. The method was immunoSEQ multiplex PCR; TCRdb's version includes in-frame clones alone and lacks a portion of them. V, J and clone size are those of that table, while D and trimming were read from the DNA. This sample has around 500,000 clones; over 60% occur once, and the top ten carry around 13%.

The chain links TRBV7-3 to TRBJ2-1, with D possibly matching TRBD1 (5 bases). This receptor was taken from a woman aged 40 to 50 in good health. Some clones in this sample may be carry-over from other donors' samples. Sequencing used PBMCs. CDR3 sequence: CASSSQGAGSYNEQFF. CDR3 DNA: TGTGCCAGCAGCTCCCAAGGGGCAGGCTCCTACAATGAGCAGTTCTTC.